This T cell receptor beta chain was identified in a study of cytomegalovirus exposure and HLA in healthy donors. Study-level findings and limits: In a later analysis, most CMV-associated TCR beta chains appeared HLA-restricted. TRBV6-2, TRBV6-3 and some other V segments were unresolvable in 87-base-pair reads.

The PCR used 60 Vbeta and 13 Jbeta primers. Only in-frame clones appear in the TCRdb table, and some are missing; sequencing was by immunoSEQ multiplex PCR. The repertoire holds over 200,000 clones, with roughly 89% as singletons. Trimming cost V 0 bases and J 0 bases, with 9 bases left between them. The germline V gene has CDR1 MNHEY and CDR2 SVGAGI. This CDR3 is 15 amino acids long. This clone was counted only a few times. What it recognizes is unknown. The sequenced sample was PBMCs. This receptor was identified in a young woman in good health and CMV-seronegative. The chain carries TRBV6-5 and TRBJ2-7, with D tentatively TRBD1 (6 bases). CDR3 DNA sequence: TGTGCCAGCAGTTACTCGACAGGTAGCTCCTACGAGCAGTACTTC. This translates into CASSYSTGSSYEQYF.